This TCR beta chain stems from a study of tumor-infiltrating lymphocytes in primary liver carcinoma. Study results and caveats: Appearing in all five tumor regions was true of only about 7.5-25% of top clones. It was in tumors, not blood, that the top-250-clone fraction was significantly higher (p = 0.039).

The CDR3 sequence is 15 residues long. Looked up from germline, CDR1 is SQVTM and CDR2 is ANQGSEA. V lost 7 bases and J 12 bases, leaving 30 bases between the germline ends. Note on this clonotype: Its antigen is not identified.

Starting material of 500 ng total RNA yielded TCR beta cDNA via a constant-region primer. ARM-PCR was slightly modified, and three nested multiplex PCR rounds with it gave rise to the TCR beta libraries. A C-beta reverse primer and TRBV1-TRBV30 forward primers served in each of the first two PCR rounds, at 9 to 10 cycles apiece. TCRdb fed the multiplex PCR reads into MiXCR, producing one record per CDR3 protein. The sample carries about 210,000 distinct CDR3 sequences, around four fifths recorded once. Starting material for RNA and DNA co-extraction consisted of roughly 18-34 mg of unsorted bulk tissue. Chronic HBV infection was present, with no prior treatment. Five separate regions per tumor were sampled.

The clonotype comes from a man between 35 and 55 years old with primary liver carcinoma and hepatitis B virus infection. Sequenced sample: tumor tissue from primary liver carcinoma. This chain joins TRBV29-1 and TRBJ1-1, with D perhaps matching TRBD1 (5 bases). CDR3: CSAARGWGMNTGPFF. The CDR3 DNA reads as TGCAGCGCTGCAAGGGGCTGGGGGATGAACACTGGACCTTTCTTT.